Shown below are 7 T cell receptor beta chains from a single sample sequenced in a study of blood T cell repertoires in COVID-19. The table came from immunoSEQ multiplex PCR; TCRdb's copy has only in-frame clones and leaves some out. In the table there are approximately 110,000 clones, around four fifths of which are singletons. The specimen was peripheral blood. Receptor source: a woman aged 70-85 years with acute or convalescent COVID-19.

The chain carries TRBV7-3 and TRBJ1-2; D ambiguous. The CDR3 consists of 12 residues. From germline, CDR1 is SGHTA and CDR2 FQGTGA. Trimming removed 0 bases from V and 8 bases from J, with 7 bases in between. CDR3 DNA: TGTGCCAGCAGCTTAACGCTATCGGGCTACACCTTC. It translates to CASSLTLSGYTF.

This clone was recorded once. The chain employs TRBV6-5 and TRBJ2-5; 16 bases fit TRBD2. Germline V gene sequence: CDR1 MNHEY, CDR2 SVGAGI. The CDR3 spans 14 residues. Trimming removed 8 bases from V and 3 bases from J; junction bases left unmatched: 0. In DNA, the CDR3 is TGTGCCAGCGGGACTAGCGGGGGGGAAGAGACCCAGTACTTC. As protein: CASGTSGGEETQYF.

The genes are TRBV18 and TRBJ1-5; TRBD1 matches 7 bases. The length of the CDR3 is 17 residues. With V trimmed by 2 bases and J by 1 base, 8 bases remained unmatched. Looked up from germline, CDR1 is KGHSH and CDR2 is LQKENI. The DNA for the CDR3 is TGTGCCAGCTCACCAACGTTTGGGACAGAAAGCAATCAGCCCCAGCATTTT. Its protein product is CASSPTFGTESNQPQHF. The full variable domain, completed using reference TRBV18 and TRBJ1-5, is NAGVMQNPRHLVRRRGQEARLRCSPMKGHSHVYWYRQLPEEGLKFMVYLQKENIIDESGMPKERFSAEFPKEGPSILRIQQVVRGDSAAYFCASSPTFGTESNQPQHFGDGTRLSIL.

This clone has only one observation. This chain uses TRBV18 with TRBJ1-6, with TRBD1 matching over 8 bases. The germline gives CDR1 KGHSH, CDR2 LQKENI. The CDR3 is 16 amino acids. The V and J ends lost 3 bases and 8 bases, in that order; junction bases with no gene match: 9. Here the CDR3 reads CASSPKTGAADSPLHF. CDR3 in DNA: TGTGCCAGCTCACCCAAGACAGGGGCCGCCGATTCACCCCTCCACTTT.

In this sample, this clone turned up a few times. This chain uses TRBV2 with TRBJ1-1; TRBD1 matches at 9 bases. Germline V gene data show CDR1 as SNHLY and CDR2 as FYNNEI. The V segment lost 9 bases and the J segment 0 bases; nucleotides outside the gene matches: 14. The CDR3 totals 17 residues. The CDR3 DNA follows: TGTGCCAGTGAACTCAGTGGGGACAGGGTCTTGAACACTGAAGCTTTCTTT. It encodes CASELSGDRVLNTEAFF.

This rearrangement joins TRBV27 to TRBJ1-4; the D gene is possibly TRBD1 (6 bases). Trimming pared 5 bases from V and 7 bases from J, leaving 17 bases between. In germline, CDR1 is MNHEY, CDR2 SMNVEV (reference sequence). This CDR3 spans 15 amino acids. CDR3 coding DNA: TGTGCCAGCAGTCCCCACAGGGCCGGAGGTGAAAAACTGTTTTTT. Its protein product is CASSPHRAGGEKLFF.

This clone has just one count. The rearrangement uses TRBV2 and TRBJ2-1; no definite D call. V lost 2 bases to trimming and J lost 9 bases, with 5 bases between them. Germline values: CDR1 SNHLY, CDR2 FYNNEI. This CDR3 has 11 residues. As DNA, the CDR3 is TGTGCCAGCAGTGAACTGGCTGAGCAGTTCTTC. Translated, it gives CASSELAEQFF.